This paragraph reports one TCR beta chain. Methods used by the authors: Estimates of nucleated cell counts were drawn from the amplification of reference gene primers. Sequenced by immunoSEQ multiplex PCR; TCRdb stores in-frame clones only, minus some. The DNA was the basis for D and trimming; V, J and clone size are from that table. The repertoire holds 200,000 to 300,000 clones, with about 87% as singletons. The data stem from a study of blood T cell repertoires in COVID-19. Study overall: Material from acute and convalescent COVID-19 was sourced from the United States, Italy and Spain.

There are 16 residues in the CDR3. J gave up 2 bases and V 3 bases, and 5 bases lay outside the gene matches. Germline V gene lookup returns CDR1 LGHNA and CDR2 YSLEER. The rearrangement uses TRBV4-3 and TRBJ2-3; TRBD2 aligns across 10 bases. The sequence was collected from a woman in her 70s with active or convalescent COVID-19. Material for sequencing was peripheral blood. For the CDR3, the DNA is TGCGCCAGCAGCCATGTACTAGCGGGGTTCACAGATACGCAGTATTTT. Translation gives CASSHVLAGFTDTQYF.